What follows describes a single TCR beta chain. This clonotype is a singleton in its sample. No antigen is known for it. Per-base quality was not reported, and no clone a single base away is much larger than it. A single read makes a weak case. RNA was extracted with the RNeasy kit and roughly 0.45 to 1 ug was reverse transcribed using random hexamers. The immunoSEQ multiplex PCR assay, covering 54 Vbeta and 13 Jbeta segments, was used to amplify TCR beta CDR3 regions. To correct PCR amplification bias, a synthetic template baseline was used for both primer optimization and computational correction. The study's processing was this. Reads were assigned to V, D and J genes according to IMGT and analyzed in immunoSEQ Analyzer, with only productive sequences retained. Clonality was computed as one minus Shannon entropy normalized by log2 of the number of productive unique sequences. Public and private clones were assessed among the 100 most prevalent clones of each patient and control. Clones were defined as Susac-specific if absent from the healthy and MS cohorts, from around 1,100 published viral clones and from other ImmuneACCESS disease sequences. TCRdb reprocessed the public reads (quality trimming at Q25 with fastp, clone calling with MiXCR) and kept in-frame beta chains. Records with the same CDR3 protein are collapsed into one entry carrying the most frequent genes and DNA. TCRdb, rather than the study authors, made the V and J calls. The sample records about 160,000 distinct CDR3 sequences, roughly 94% of which are singletons. Of the sample, 0.08% to 0.095% is held by the ten largest clones.

CDR1 and CDR2, per the germline V gene, are SNHLY and FYNNEI. The V end gives up 2 bases and the J end 8 bases, leaving 5 bases in the junction not matched to a gene. CDR3 length: 13 amino acids, cysteine to phenylalanine. Only the CDR3 DNA stays, 39 bases, in frame from base 1. This record comes from a study of CD8 T cells in Susac syndrome (dated by TCRdb to the late 2010s). About the investigation overall: Repertoire sequencing was used to test whether CD8+ T cell activation and differentiation in Susac syndrome was antigen driven.

Beyond this particular receptor, the publication reports: The number of individuals in the TCR sequencing and HLA analysis was acknowledged as relatively small.

Peripheral blood CD8+ and CD4+ T cells from healthy donors, Susac syndrome patients and multiple sclerosis patients were profiled by high-throughput TCR beta sequencing. The multiple sclerosis controls were treatment-naive patients whose relapsing-remitting disease, either stable or active, fulfilled the revised McDonald criteria. Bulk CD8+ and CD4+ T cells were purified magnetically by negative isolation, whereas CD8+ TEMRA cells were enriched by FACS. Blood was drawn into EDTA tubes, processed within 24 hours, and PBMCs were isolated by density gradient centrifugation. PBMCs intended for TCR sequencing were cryopreserved in liquid nitrogen and thawed later in a water bath at 37 degrees C. The sorted or isolated CD4+, CD8+ and CD8+ TEMRA cells reached a purity of at least 90%.

Sequences were obtained from CD4+ T cells from PBMCs. This chain joins TRBV2 to TRBJ1-2, with 7 junctional bases fitting TRBD1. This TCR was sampled from a human donor with multiple sclerosis. The CDR3 in this case is CASSEIRGQGYTF. The nucleotide sequence is given as TGTGCCAGCAGTGAAATAAGGGGGCAAGGCTACACCTTC.